This TCR beta chain appears in the sequencing data of a study of blood T cells in healthy people across ages (dated by TCRdb to between 2014 and 2017). With regard to the full study: In model experiments, template switching captured about one uniquely barcoded TCR beta cDNA molecule for every two T cells. Donors were grouped into four age groups: young (average approximately 15 years), middle-aged (around 39), aged (around 60) and long-lived (approximately 75). Using the same blood draw, the study looked at two additional independent replicas of 1 million unique cDNA reads for two donors, one aged 18 to 30 and the other aged 80 or older. To avoid experimental bias, donors of different ages were randomly spread across the sequencing lanes. To track age-related changes in TCR beta repertoire diversity, the study relied on deep sequencing normalized with unique cDNA molecular identifiers.

Concerning this clonotype itself: Its antigen has not been determined. Base quality data are lacking; no much larger clone is found one base away.

The germline V gene (reference sequence) specifies DFQATT as CDR1 and SNEGSKA as CDR2. The cysteine opens and the phenylalanine closes a CDR3 of 16 amino acids. The retained sequence is limited to the CDR3, 48 bases, with the frame set at the first base. Deletion took 3 bases off V and 2 bases off J, with a span of 18 bases between the germline ends. What the research found in general, with its limitations: The percentage of naive T cells measured by flow cytometry correlated strongly with observed TCR beta diversity. The long-lived group showed more naive CD4+ T cells, fewer expanded clones and increased TCR diversity than the aged group, suggesting age selection. Observed TCR beta diversity per million T cells fell roughly linearly with age, and a significant reduction was already apparent by age roughly 40. Since profiling was done on bulk unsorted PBMCs, naive and antigen-experienced compartments could not be conclusively compared. Estimates of total diversity from one million sequenced T cells were regarded as lower bounds and underestimates. Because donor CMV infection status was unknown, age-related changes in expanded clonotypes were potentially confounded.

Library prep was done by 5' RACE. Sequenced on an Illumina HiSeq 2500. A second PCR of roughly 6 to 11 cycles was run with a J-beta primer mix and a sample-barcoded 5' primer. A unique molecular identifier was introduced onto each TCR beta cDNA molecule by a template-switch 5' adaptor carrying 12 random nucleotides. At least 3 million CDR3-containing paired-end reads were obtained from each sample. First-strand cDNA synthesis was performed from all RNA using the Mint cDNA synthesis kit, with priming by a TRBC-specific oligonucleotide. After uracil-DNA glycosylase treatment, a first 18-cycle PCR used universal primers M1SS and BC2_uni_R on all cDNA. The original pipeline was this. Normalization of each sample was performed by random selection of 1 million high-quality reads, each carrying a distinct molecular identifier. Instead of being binned into consensus sequences, reads with shared molecular identifiers were discarded. MiTCR, run with a Q25 quality threshold and the strictest error-elimination algorithm, handled CDR3 identification, clonotype clustering and error correction. A nonparametric unseen species model using Euler transformation provided a lower-bound estimate of total TCR beta diversity. TCRdb passed the public sequencing reads through fastp at Q25 and MiXCR, retaining productive beta sequences. One record per CDR3 amino acid sequence lists the most common genes and DNA. The V and J calls and clone size come from TCRdb's table, not from the authors' own analysis. The sample table holds over 550,000 distinct CDR3 sequences, of which approximately 30% were seen once. The ten largest clones capture around a sixth of the sample.

The approximately 39 donors, aged about 6 to 95 years, were systemically healthy Caucasian individuals from Russia. Ten milliliters of peripheral blood were drawn from each donor into EDTA-treated Vacutainer tubes. PBMCs were isolated by Ficoll-Paque density-gradient centrifugation, with at least 6 million obtained per sample. Total RNA was extracted from PBMCs with Trizol reagent, with at least 5.5 micrograms obtained per sample. Naive CD45RAhigh/CD27high T cell percentages were measured by flow cytometry on a PBMC aliquot from every donor. Source material: blood. The TCR was taken from a woman older than 75 in good health. The rearranged segments are TRBV20-1 and TRBJ2-3, with no confidently assigned D gene. The CDR3 corresponds to CSARGRPGSTTDTQYF. The DNA sequence reads TGCAGTGCTAGGGGCCGACCGGGTTCGACCACAGATACGCAGTATTTT.